This T cell receptor beta chain was obtained from a study of blood T cell repertoires in COVID-19. Background on the study: COVID-19 samples collected from the United States, Italy and Spain covered acute and convalescent phases.

The assay was immunoSEQ multiplex PCR, and TCRdb's table has in-frame clones only and misses some. The data show about 310,000 clones, about 88% seen once. Donors were grouped by their self-reported clinical history. The origin of this receptor is a woman between 40 and 50 years old who had recovered from COVID-19. The sample was PBMCs or T cells enriched from blood (not recorded which).

In DNA, the CDR3 is TGCGCCAGCAGCCATCCGACAGGGATTGGGTATGGCTACACCTTC. It specifies CASSHPTGIGYGYTF. The gene calls are TRBV4-1 and TRBJ1-2; 7 bases align to TRBD1. CDR1 is MGHRA and CDR2 is YSYEKL in the germline V gene. There are 15 residues in the CDR3. After removal of 3 bases from V and 5 bases from J, the junction contained 9 bases not matched to a gene.